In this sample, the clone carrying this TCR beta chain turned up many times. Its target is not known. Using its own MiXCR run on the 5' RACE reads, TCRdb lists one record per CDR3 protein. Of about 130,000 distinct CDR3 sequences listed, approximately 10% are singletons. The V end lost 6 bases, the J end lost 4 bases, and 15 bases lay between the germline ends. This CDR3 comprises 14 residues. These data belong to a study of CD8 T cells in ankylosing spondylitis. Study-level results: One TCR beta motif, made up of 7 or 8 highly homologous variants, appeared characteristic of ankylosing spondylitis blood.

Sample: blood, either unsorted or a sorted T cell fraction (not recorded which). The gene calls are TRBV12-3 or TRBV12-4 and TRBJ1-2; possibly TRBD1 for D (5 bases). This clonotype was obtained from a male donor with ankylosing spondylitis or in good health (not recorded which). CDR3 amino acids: CASSPIGGSYGYTF. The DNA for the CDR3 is TGTGCCAGCAGCCCCATTGGGGGTTCCTATGGCTACACCTTC.